This TCR beta chain is from a study of identifying expanded T cells in peripheral blood. This clone has a single count. The V segment lost 4 bases and the J segment 10 bases; nucleotides outside the gene matches: 12. This CDR3 spans 15 amino acids. Germline V gives CDR1 LGHNA, CDR2 YSLEER. Assay used: immunoSEQ multiplex PCR; TCRdb lists only in-frame clones, some missing. In the table there are approximately 110,000 clones, about 88% of which are singletons. This sequence joins TRBV4-3 and TRBJ2-3, with 9 bases that match TRBD2. Sequencing was carried out using blood. The origin of this receptor is a person aged 18 to 70 in good health. The DNA of the CDR3 is TGCGCCAGCAGCCGCGGACTAGCGCCGGGCGAGGCGCAGTATTTT. This codes for CASSRGLAPGEAQYF.